This passage covers 25 T cell receptor beta chains from one sample sequenced in a study of human T cells and chemical hapten exposure. One entry per CDR3 protein, called by TCRdb with MiXCR from the RACE reads. The data hold around 120,000 distinct CDR3 sequences, with approximately 13% observed a single time. Time point of the sample: pre-sensitization, week 0. Treatment indicated: therapeutic diphenylcyclopropenone sensitization with weekly scalp DPC. The input for sequencing was whole blood, taken in connection with sensitization to the hapten diphenylcyclopropenone (DPC). These receptors were collected from a young woman with alopecia areata. Some clones in this sample may be carry-over from other donors' samples.

This clonotype was seen a few times. The J gene is TRBJ2-3, the V gene TRBV20-1; 11 nucleotides align to TRBD2. V shed 6 bases and J 2 bases; nucleotides not matched to a gene: 10. Germline loops: CDR1 DFQATT, CDR2 SNEGSKA (reference sequence). The CDR3 covers 16 residues. In nucleotides, the CDR3 is TGCAGTGCCGCCTTAATAGCGGGGGGGATCACAGATACGCAGTATTTT. This translates into CSAALIAGGITDTQYF.

The V and J genes are TRBV7-2 and TRBJ1-2; D is ambiguous. Looked up from germline, CDR1 is SGHTA and CDR2 is FQGNSA. The V end was cut by 5 bases, the J end by 0 bases, with 10 bases between. This CDR3 has 14 amino acids. CDR3 sequence reads: CASSLGLANYGYTF. The CDR3 bases are TGTGCCAGCAGCCTAGGGTTAGCTAACTATGGCTACACCTTC.

The sample holds a few counts of this clonotype. The chain links TRBV5-5 to TRBJ2-7; D not certain. The CDR3 has 15 residues. Looked up from germline, CDR1 is SGHKS and CDR2 is YYEKEE (reference sequence). Trimming shortened V by 1 base and J by 3 bases, and 14 bases separated the two germline ends. DNA of the CDR3: TGTGCCAGCAGCTTGTATCGCTCACTTCACTACGAGCAGTACTTC. This codes for CASSLYRSLHYEQYF.

The V and J genes are TRBV7-9 and TRBJ2-7; the D is unclear. Germline values: CDR1 SEHNR, CDR2 FQNEAQ (reference sequence). The CDR3 totals 12 residues. With 4 bases removed from V and 5 bases from J, the gap between germline ends came to 9 bases. As DNA, the CDR3 is TGTGCCAGCAGCTCAAGTGAGGACGAGCAGTACTTC. Protein product: CASSSSEDEQYF.

This clonotype was seen a few times. The chain links TRBV19 to TRBJ2-1; D is uncertain. V lost 1 base and J 1 base, leaving 11 bases between the germline ends. Germline V CDR1 and CDR2: LNHDA, SQIVND (reference sequence). This CDR3 comprises 16 residues. The CDR3 nucleotides are TGTGCCAGTAGTATAGGGGGTGTCATATCCTACAATGAGCAGTTCTTC. It encodes CASSIGGVISYNEQFF.

V and J are TRBV10-1 and TRBJ2-3; D may be TRBD1 (6 bases). V was trimmed by 2 bases and J by 1 base, leaving 10 bases between them. Germline V gene sequence: CDR1 WNHNN, CDR2 SYGVQD (reference sequence). The CDR3 is made up of 15 amino acids. CDR3: CASSEGQSGTDTQYF. The CDR3 region has the DNA TGCGCCAGCAGTGAGGGACAGAGTGGCACAGATACGCAGTATTTT.

The J gene is TRBJ2-5, the V gene TRBV20-1; TRBD2 agrees at 9 bases. Germline CDR1 DFQATT, CDR2 SNEGSKA (reference sequence). The CDR3 spans 18 residues. With V trimmed by 1 base and J by 1 base, 13 bases remained unmatched. Here the CDR3 reads CSARGASGVLGFQETQYF. Here the CDR3 DNA reads TGCAGTGCTAGAGGGGCTAGCGGGGTCTTGGGATTCCAAGAGACCCAGTACTTC.

The chain couples TRBV7-6 to TRBJ2-7; 15 nucleotides match TRBD2. The CDR3 covers 16 residues. Germline loops: CDR1 SGHVS, CDR2 FNYEAQ. The V segment lost 4 bases and the J segment 4 bases; nucleotides outside the gene matches: 5. The CDR3 DNA follows: TGTGCCAGCAGCTCTGGGACTAGCGGGGGGTCGTACGAGCAGTACTTC. It specifies CASSSGTSGGSYEQYF.

This clonotype has a handful of counts. V and J are TRBV3-1 and TRBJ2-7; the D is unclear. Per the germline V gene, CDR1 is LGHDT and CDR2 is YNNKEL (reference sequence). The CDR3 totals 14 residues. V was shortened by 0 bases and J by 5 bases, with 11 bases between the two germline ends. The CDR3, as DNA: TGTGCCAGCAGCCAAGACAATGGACCCCACGAGCAGTACTTC. This gives the protein CASSQDNGPHEQYF.

The V and J genes are TRBV29-1 and TRBJ2-7, with D perhaps assigned TRBD1 or TRBD2 (5 bases each). The CDR3 extends over 13 amino acids. Trimming took 6 bases from V and 2 from J, leaving 14 bases between them. The germline CDR1 and CDR2 sequences are SQVTM and ANQGSEA. The chain's CDR3 is CSVATGTPYEQYF. CDR3 sequence (DNA): TGCAGCGTCGCGACCGGGACCCCCTACGAGCAGTACTTC.

The chain combines TRBV10-3 with TRBJ2-3; 12 bases map to TRBD2. J lost 6 bases, V lost 8 bases, and 3 bases had no gene match. This CDR3 spans 13 amino acids. Germline assignment: CDR1 ENHRY and CDR2 SYGVKD. The CDR3 loop is CAIGGLAGDTQYF. The CDR3 bases are TGTGCCATCGGAGGACTAGCGGGGGATACGCAGTATTTT.

V usage is TRBV20-1 and J usage is TRBJ1-2, with D possibly TRBD1 on 6 matching bases. The V gene lost 6 bases and the J gene lost 4 bases, with 18 bases spanning the gap. This CDR3 is 14 amino acids long. CDR1 and CDR2 (germline): DFQATT, SNEGSKA (reference sequence). For the CDR3, the DNA is TGCAGTGCCACGGACAGTCCTAGTACCTATGGCTACACCTTC. This sequence encodes CSATDSPSTYGYTF.

A few counts support this clonotype. Here the CDR3 reads CASSFSQGPATNEKLFF. The DNA for the CDR3 is TGTGCCAGCAGCTTTAGTCAGGGGCCGGCAACTAATGAAAAACTGTTTTTT. The chain carries TRBV7-2 and TRBJ1-4; maybe TRBD1 (6 bases). From germline, CDR1 is SGHTA and CDR2 FQGNSA. V was pared by 3 bases and J by 0 bases, with 14 bases between. The CDR3 spans 17 residues.

This clonotype was observed at least ten times. The gene calls are TRBV12-3 or TRBV12-4 and TRBJ2-7; D possibly corresponds to TRBD1 (6 bases). The CDR3 is made up of 13 amino acids. V lost 4 bases, J lost 3 bases, and 10 bases lay in between. Here the CDR3 reads CASSSGHIYEQYF. In DNA, the CDR3 is TGTGCCAGCAGTTCGGGACACATCTACGAGCAGTACTTC.

In its sample, this clonotype was seen many times. This rearrangement joins TRBV6-5 to TRBJ1-2, with TRBD1 matching 10 bases. V gave up 6 bases and J gave up 4 bases; unmatched junction bases: 5. The CDR3 consists of 14 residues. The germline V gene has CDR1 MNHEY and CDR2 SVGAGI. This CDR3 is CASRRQGAIYGYTF. The CDR3 bases are TGTGCCAGCAGGCGACAGGGGGCAATCTATGGCTACACCTTC.

This clonotype was detected only a few times. This chain connects TRBV18 to TRBJ1-4; D gene ambiguous. CDR3 size: 15 residues. CDR1 and CDR2 from the germline V gene are KGHSH and LQKENI. Trimming took off 5 bases at V and 0 bases at J, with 10 bases between the two ends. CDR3 amino acids: CASSLGRTTNEKLFF. CDR3 DNA: TGTGCCAGCTCATTGGGTCGGACAACTAATGAAAAACTGTTTTTT.

A few counts support this clonotype. The V and J genes are TRBV29-1 and TRBJ2-7; D is ambiguous. CDR1 and CDR2 from the germline V gene are SQVTM and ANQGSEA. V lost 4 bases to trimming and J lost 3 bases, with 10 bases between them. This CDR3 has 12 residues. The CDR3 here is CSVVDSRYEQYF. CDR3 nucleotide sequence: TGCAGCGTTGTAGACTCCCGCTACGAGCAGTACTTC.

Only a few counts were recorded for this clonotype. The chain is built from TRBV28 and TRBJ2-3, with 9 bases fitting TRBD1. Germline V gives CDR1 MDHEN, CDR2 SYDVKM. J was trimmed by 7 bases and V by 4 bases; bases with no gene match: 6. The CDR3 runs 14 residues. The DNA for the CDR3 is TGTGCCAGCAGTTATAGACAGGGGGGGAATACGCAGTATTTT. This encodes CASSYRQGGNTQYF.

This clonotype was detected a few times. The rearrangement joins TRBV3-2 to TRBJ2-5. TRBV3-2 is given as a pseudogene. CDR3 length: 14 residues. Here the CDR3 reads CASSQDPWRMPEYF. The CDR3 DNA reads TGTGCCAGCAGCCAAGATCCCTGGCGGATGCCTGAGTACTTC.

The table lists this clonotype with a few counts. The genes are TRBV20-1 and TRBJ2-1; 7 bases agree with TRBD1. The CDR3 totals 14 residues. V shed 5 bases and J 2 bases; nucleotides not matched to a gene: 6. Germline loops: CDR1 DFQATT, CDR2 SNEGSKA (reference sequence). The CDR3 region is CSAQGGRTYNEQFF. CDR3 nucleotides: TGCAGTGCTCAAGGGGGCAGGACCTACAATGAGCAGTTCTTC.

This clonotype has a handful of counts. The J gene is TRBJ2-1, the V gene TRBV30, with TRBD1 identical over 8 bases. The CDR3 has 16 residues. Looked up from germline, CDR1 is GTSNPN and CDR2 is SVGIG (reference sequence). The junction had 13 bases not matched to a gene; V was cut back by 2 bases and J by 7 bases. CDR3 bases: TGTGCCTGGAGTTACTCAGGGGGCGCACGGGTGAATGAGCAGTTCTTC. This codes for CAWSYSGGARVNEQFF. The full variable domain, rest sourced from reference TRBV30 and TRBJ2-1, is SQTIHQWPATLVQPVGSPLSLECTVEGTSNPNLYWYRQAAGRGLQLLFYSVGIGQISSEVPQNLSASRPQDRQFILSSKKLLLSDSGFYLCAWSYSGGARVNEQFFGPGTRLTVL.

V usage is TRBV2 and J usage is TRBJ1-3; the match to TRBD1 covers 8 bases. Per germline, CDR1 SNHLY and CDR2 FYNNEI. The trim removed 3 bases at V and 0 bases at J, leaving 4 bases unmatched. The CDR3 sequence is 16 residues long. This chain's CDR3 is CASSDPGQGSGNTIYF. The CDR3 region has the DNA TGTGCCAGCAGTGATCCCGGACAGGGCTCTGGAAACACCATATATTTT.

In its sample, this clonotype was seen a few times. This chain connects TRBV7-9 to TRBJ2-5; D gene unclear. The V and J ends lost 5 bases and 4 bases respectively, with 14 bases between them. This CDR3 is 14 amino acids long. Germline CDR1 is SEHNR and CDR2 is FQNEAQ (reference sequence). CDR3 residues: CASSPRTLLETQYF. The CDR3 bases are TGTGCCAGCAGCCCACGGACCCTTCTAGAGACCCAGTACTTC. The variable domain in full, completed from reference TRBV7-9 and TRBJ2-5, reads DTGVSQNPRHKITKRGQNVTFRCDPISEHNRLYWYRQTLGQGPEFLTYFQNEAQLEKSRLLSDRFSAERPKGSFSTLEIQRTEQGDSAMYLCASSPRTLLETQYFGPGTRLLVL.

This clonotype was detected a few times. This CDR3 reads CAGGYGTGANTEAFF. The CDR3 region has the DNA TGTGCCGGCGGGTATGGGACAGGAGCGAACACTGAAGCTTTCTTT. This chain links TRBV6-1 with TRBJ1-1; 8 nucleotides agree with TRBD1. The CDR3 extends over 15 amino acids. Germline V gives CDR1 MNHNS, CDR2 SASEGT. J gave up 1 base and V 11 bases, and 12 bases lay outside the gene matches.

This clonotype turned up a few times. Written as DNA, the CDR3 is TGCGCCAGCAGCCCTAACACCTGGGACATGGATGGCTACACCTTC. It yields the protein CASSPNTWDMDGYTF. This chain uses TRBV4-3 with TRBJ1-2; TRBD1 might be the D (6 bases). Germline CDR1 is LGHNA and CDR2 is YSLEER. V was pared by 4 bases and J by 6 bases, with 18 bases between. This CDR3 is 15 amino acids long.